These 28 T cell receptor beta chains share one sample of origin, sequenced in a study of cytomegalovirus exposure and HLA in healthy donors. The PCR used 60 Vbeta and 13 Jbeta primers. Clones were read by immunoSEQ multiplex PCR, and TCRdb kept only the in-frame ones, dropping some. The sample includes 110,000 to 150,000 clones, roughly four fifths of them seen just once. Sequencing was performed on PBMCs. All receptors come from a man aged 30 to 45 in good health and CMV-seronegative.

The chain recombines TRBV5-1 with TRBJ1-6; 11 bases fit TRBD1. This CDR3 is built from 20 residues. With 3 bases clipped from V and 1 base from J, the junction kept 12 bases outside the gene matches. CDR1 and CDR2 (germline): SGHRS, YFSETQ. The CDR3 spells CASSSRPGQGESSYNSPLHF. The CDR3 DNA sequence: TGCGCCAGCAGCTCGAGACCGGGACAGGGGGAATCTTCCTATAATTCACCCCTCCACTTT.

The chain recombines TRBV15 with TRBJ2-1; 8 bases align to TRBD2. The germline gives CDR1 LNHNV, CDR2 YYDKDF (reference sequence). This CDR3 region has 15 residues. Trimming at V came to 5 bases and at J to 9 bases, leaving 12 bases not matched to a gene. CDR3 residues: CATSGTGGPSSEQFF. In nucleotides, the CDR3 is TGTGCCACCAGCGGAACGGGAGGGCCAAGCAGTGAGCAGTTCTTC.

A few counts support this clone. The J gene is TRBJ2-7, the V gene TRBV2; the match to TRBD1 covers 9 bases. The V gene's germline CDR1 is SNHLY and CDR2 FYNNEI. V shed 5 bases, J shed 3 bases, and the junction held 5 bases outside the gene matches. The CDR3 is made up of 14 amino acids. This chain's CDR3 is CASSRTGDVYEQYF. CDR3 DNA sequence: TGTGCCAGCAGTCGGACAGGGGACGTCTACGAGCAGTACTTC.

There are a few counts of this clone. This chain joins TRBV6-5 and TRBJ2-7, with D tentatively TRBD1 (6 bases). Germline V gives CDR1 MNHEY, CDR2 SVGAGI. The V gene lost 6 bases and the J gene lost 5 bases, with 17 bases spanning the gap. The CDR3 runs 14 residues. The CDR3 here is CASRDQVGADEQYF. CDR3 bases: TGTGCCAGCAGAGATCAGGTGGGGGCCGACGAGCAGTACTTC.

This clone was seen only once. This chain connects TRBV6-5 to TRBJ1-2; maybe TRBD1 (5 bases). V lost 8 bases, J lost 5 bases, and 18 bases lay in between. The germline CDR1 and CDR2 sequences are MNHEY and SVGAGI. The CDR3 is 14 residues long. The CDR3 loop is CASSNGGGIYGYTF. The CDR3 coding sequence is TGTGCCAGCTCCAACGGTGGGGGGATTTATGGCTACACCTTC.

The chain uses TRBV5-6 and TRBJ2-7; 7 bases align to TRBD2. After removal of 4 bases from V and 3 bases from J, the junction contained 13 bases not matched to a gene. Germline V gene data show CDR1 as SGHDT and CDR2 as YYEEEE. The CDR3 runs 16 residues. The CDR3 DNA reads as TGTGCCAGCAGCGAGGGGACTAACAGACTACTCTACGAGCAGTACTTC. Encoded protein: CASSEGTNRLLYEQYF.

The V call is TRBV11-2, the J call TRBJ2-3; 7 positions agree with TRBD1. Looked up from germline, CDR1 is SGHAT and CDR2 is FQNNGV. The CDR3 covers 12 residues. V lost 6 bases and J lost 6; bases outside the gene matches: 3. The CDR3 DNA sequence: TGTGCCAGCAGTTTGACAGGGGATACGCAGTATTTT. Amino acids: CASSLTGDTQYF.

The rearrangement links TRBV18 to TRBJ1-4; a possible D gene is TRBD1 (5 bases). The CDR3 loop spans 16 amino acids. Per germline, CDR1 KGHSH and CDR2 LQKENI. Deletions cut 6 bases from V and 6 bases from J, with 20 bases between. The CDR3 DNA reads TGTGCCAGCTCGCCAAACGAAGCAGGGTTTGATGAAAAACTGTTTTTT. It specifies CASSPNEAGFDEKLFF.

The V and J genes are TRBV5-1 and TRBJ2-2, with a possible D match to TRBD2 (6 bases). The V end was cut by 3 bases, the J end by 5 bases, with 11 bases between. This CDR3 comprises 14 residues. CDR1 and CDR2 (germline): SGHRS, YFSETQ. The CDR3 is CASSSGLQTGELFF. CDR3 sequence (DNA): TGCGCCAGCAGCTCGGGACTCCAAACCGGGGAGCTGTTTTTT.

V usage is TRBV27 and J usage is TRBJ2-2; no clear D gene. The V gene's germline CDR1 is MNHEY and CDR2 SMNVEV (reference sequence). V was clipped by 0 bases and J by 6 bases, with 11 bases between them. The CDR3 is 15 residues long. This CDR3 is CASSLSPSFPGELFF. CDR3 in DNA: TGTGCCAGCAGTTTATCCCCTTCGTTCCCCGGGGAGCTGTTTTTT.

In regard to this clone: The junction differs from germline at one of its ends, possibly a read error. The chain links TRBV4-1 to TRBJ2-5, with TRBD1 as a possible D gene (5 bases). This CDR3 has 14 amino acids. CDR1 and CDR2 (germline): MGHRA, YSYEKL. The DNA for the CDR3 is TGCACCAGCAGCCCCCAGCAGGGTTTGGAGACCCAGTACTTC. Amino acids: CTSSPQQGLETQYF.

This clone was recorded once. V gene TRBV19 combines with J gene TRBJ2-5; TRBD2 might be the D (5 bases). CDR3 length: 13 amino acids. The V end was cut by 6 bases, the J end by 1 base, with 9 bases between. CDR1 is LNHDA and CDR2 is SQIVND in the germline V gene (reference sequence). CDR3 nucleotide sequence: TGTGCCAGTAGAACCCGGGGCCAAGAGACCCAGTACTTC. It specifies CASRTRGQETQYF.

The chain employs TRBV5-1 and TRBJ2-7, with a tentative D call TRBD2 (5 bases). The germline CDR1 and CDR2 sequences are SGHRS and YFSETQ. The V end lost 5 bases, the J end lost 0 bases, and 15 bases lay between the germline ends. CDR3 length: 15 residues. CDR3 amino acids: CASSIAGSSSYEQYF. The CDR3 DNA is TGCGCCAGCAGTATTGCGGGCAGCTCCTCCTACGAGCAGTACTTC.

The rearrangement links TRBV7-2 to TRBJ2-2; weak D call: TRBD2 (6 bases). Per the germline V gene, CDR1 is SGHTA and CDR2 is FQGNSA. This CDR3 is built from 16 residues. Trimming took 2 bases from V and 1 from J, leaving 11 bases between them. The DNA of the CDR3 is TGTGCCAGCAGCTTATATCGAGCGGGGAACACCGGGGAGCTGTTTTTT. Translated: CASSLYRAGNTGELFF.

This clone was picked up a small number of times. This sequence joins TRBV9 and TRBJ1-1; 9 bases are a match to TRBD1. CDR3 size: 13 residues. Trimming removed 2 bases from V and 5 bases from J; junction bases left unmatched: 1. Germline V CDR1 and CDR2: SGDLS, YYNGEE. The CDR3 reads CASSVGTGTEAFF. The CDR3 coding sequence is TGTGCCAGCAGCGTCGGGACAGGGACTGAAGCTTTCTTT.

The V call is TRBV29-1, the J call TRBJ1-5; 7 nucleotides agree with TRBD1. The CDR3 is 13 residues long. Germline assignment: CDR1 SQVTM and CDR2 ANQGSEA. V was clipped by 5 bases and J by 7 bases; unmatched bases: 8. The CDR3 nucleotides are TGCAGCGTTAACAGGGGAGCGGGCCAGCCCCAGCATTTT. Translated: CSVNRGAGQPQHF.

This clone was detected once. This chain joins TRBV28 and TRBJ1-5; D is undetermined. The CDR3 spans 13 residues. Looked up from germline, CDR1 is MDHEN and CDR2 is SYDVKM. V dropped 6 bases and J dropped 10 bases, with 16 bases sitting between them. CDR3 sequence reads: CASRPRQPGPQHF. The CDR3 DNA reads as TGTGCCAGCAGACCCCGCCAACCAGGACCCCAGCATTTT.

The chain combines TRBV6-1 with TRBJ1-1, with D possibly matching TRBD1 (5 bases). Germline V lookup: CDR1 MNHNS, CDR2 SASEGT. The CDR3 contains 13 residues. V lost 0 bases and J lost 8, with 10 bases in between. The CDR3 loop is CASSEANRPEAFF. CDR3 DNA sequence: TGTGCCAGCAGTGAAGCTAACAGGCCAGAAGCTTTCTTT.

The CDR3 reads CASAPAGNTIYF. Here the CDR3 DNA reads TGTGCCAGCGCCCCGGCTGGAAACACCATATATTTT. V and J are TRBV7-2 and TRBJ1-3; no firm D call. V dropped 8 bases and J dropped 2 bases, with 7 bases sitting between them. Germline V gene data show CDR1 as SGHTA and CDR2 as FQGNSA. The CDR3 runs 12 residues.

This clone was recorded a few times. The DNA for the CDR3 is TGTGCCAGCAGTGATTCCCAGCGGACAGGGATAGAAAAACTGTTTTTT. Protein product: CASSDSQRTGIEKLFF. The J gene is TRBJ1-4, the V gene TRBV6-1, with TRBD1 matching over 8 bases. The CDR3 is 16 amino acids. The germline V gene has CDR1 MNHNS and CDR2 SASEGT. V gave up 3 bases and J gave up 8 bases; unmatched junction bases: 11.

This chain links TRBV29-1 with TRBJ1-2; 8 positions match TRBD1. The germline gives CDR1 SQVTM, CDR2 ANQGSEA. Trimming cost V 4 bases and J 2 bases; bases outside gene matches: 3. The CDR3 loop spans 13 amino acids. Here the CDR3 DNA reads TGCAGCGTTGGACGACAGGGGAACTATGGCTACACCTTC. It encodes CSVGRQGNYGYTF.

In this sample, this clone turned up a few times. The chain uses TRBV20-1 and TRBJ2-3; no clear D. This CDR3 spans 11 amino acids. V dropped 3 bases and J dropped 2 bases, with 3 bases sitting between them. CDR1 and CDR2 (germline): DFQATT, SNEGSKA (reference sequence). CDR3 nucleotide sequence: TGCAGTGCTAGTCTCACAGATACGCAGTATTTT. Translation: CSASLTDTQYF.

This chain connects TRBV19 to TRBJ2-7; 8 nucleotides line up with TRBD1. The CDR3 contains 14 residues. The germline V gene has CDR1 LNHDA and CDR2 SQIVND (reference sequence). The trim removed 5 bases at V and 2 bases at J, leaving 5 bases unmatched. The CDR3 loop reads CASSLTGGTYEQYF. CDR3 nucleotide sequence: TGTGCCAGTAGTCTCACAGGGGGGACCTACGAGCAGTACTTC. Complete variable domain (other parts from reference TRBV19 and TRBJ2-7): DGGITQSPKYLFRKEGQNVTLSCEQNLNHDAMYWYRQDPGQGLRLIYYSQIVNDFQKGDIAEGYSVSREKKESFPLTVTSAQKNPTAFYLCASSLTGGTYEQYFGPGTRLTVT.

The chain has TRBV6-6 and TRBJ2-2; D unclear. The germline gives CDR1 MNHNY, CDR2 SVGAGI (reference sequence). The V and J ends lost 6 bases and 3 bases respectively, with 14 bases between them. The CDR3 runs 15 residues. CDR3 sequence reads: CASSRPPLDTGELFF. The CDR3 DNA reads TGTGCCAGCAGCCGACCGCCGCTAGACACCGGGGAGCTGTTTTTT.

This chain uses TRBV30 with TRBJ2-7; 7 bases fit TRBD2. Germline V lookup: CDR1 GTSNPN, CDR2 SVGIG (reference sequence). The CDR3 spans 13 residues. After removal of 0 bases from V and 7 bases from J, the junction contained 6 bases not matched to a gene. As DNA, the CDR3 is TGTGCCTGGAGTGTGCCCGTCGGGGGGGAGCAGTACTTC. This gives the protein CAWSVPVGGEQYF.

V is TRBV28 and J is TRBJ1-1; D gene ambiguous. The CDR3 extends over 15 amino acids. Germline V gives CDR1 MDHEN, CDR2 SYDVKM. Trimming took off 3 bases at V and 2 bases at J, with 13 bases between the two ends. As DNA, the CDR3 is TGTGCCAGCAGTTTGCCCCAACTAACCAACACTGAAGCTTTCTTT. Translation: CASSLPQLTNTEAFF. The full variable domain, with the rest looked up from reference TRBV28 and TRBJ1-1, is DVKVTQSSRYLVKRTGEKVFLECVQDMDHENMFWYRQDPGLGLRLIYFSYDVKMKEKGDIPEGYSVSREKKERFSLILESASTNQTSMYLCASSLPQLTNTEAFFGQGTRLTVV.

The chain couples TRBV27 to TRBJ2-1, with 7 bases aligning to TRBD2. V gave up 2 bases and J gave up 5 bases; unmatched junction bases: 12. The CDR3 is 17 residues long. Germline V gene data show CDR1 as MNHEY and CDR2 as SMNVEV (reference sequence). Here the CDR3 reads CASSLGIRDYRDNEQFF. Here the CDR3 DNA reads TGTGCCAGCAGTTTAGGAATAAGGGACTACCGAGACAATGAGCAGTTCTTC.

V usage is TRBV9 and J usage is TRBJ2-1; 12 nucleotides line up with TRBD2. The trim removed 3 bases at V and 5 bases at J, leaving 3 bases unmatched. Germline V lookup: CDR1 SGDLS, CDR2 YYNGEE. This CDR3 region has 15 residues. CDR3 nucleotides: TGTGCCAGCAGCGCTCTAGCGGGGGGGAACAATGAGCAGTTCTTC. Its translation is CASSALAGGNNEQFF.